Shown below are 29 T cell receptor beta chains from a single sample sequenced in a study of blood T cell repertoires in COVID-19. This table comes from immunoSEQ multiplex PCR, and its TCRdb copy is limited to in-frame clones, with some not included. This table has approximately 140,000 clones, 88% appearing once. Sequencing was carried out using peripheral blood. These receptors all stem from a human donor with COVID-19, enrolled during active disease. The donor label of this sample is uncertain.

V and J are TRBV5-1 and TRBJ2-1; D is uncertain. CDR1 SGHRS and CDR2 YFSETQ come from the germline V gene. CDR3 length: 18 residues. V was clipped by 0 bases and J by 0 bases, with 16 bases between them. The DNA of the CDR3 is TGCGCCAGCAGCTTGGCCGGTTTGGGCGAAAGCTCCTACAATGAGCAGTTCTTC. Translation: CASSLAGLGESSYNEQFF.

The chain joins TRBV30 to TRBJ2-7; no firm D call. Germline values: CDR1 GTSNPN, CDR2 SVGIG (reference sequence). The CDR3 length is 12 residues. The germline V and J ends were trimmed by 3 bases and 5 bases, with 11 bases remaining between them. The CDR3 sequence: CAWRIQSDEQYF. CDR3 nucleotide sequence: TGTGCCTGGAGAATACAATCCGACGAGCAGTACTTC.

Only one count was recorded for this clone. The rearrangement links TRBV18 to TRBJ2-5, with 8 bases that match TRBD1. In germline, CDR1 is KGHSH, CDR2 LQKENI. Trimming at V came to 1 base and at J to 2 bases, leaving 6 bases not matched to a gene. CDR3 length equals 16 residues. CDR3 region: CASSPRQGQGQETQYF. The CDR3 DNA follows: TGTGCCAGCTCACCACGACAGGGGCAGGGGCAAGAGACCCAGTACTTC.

This clone has more than one count but fewer than ten. The rearrangement uses TRBV7-3 and TRBJ2-7, with D perhaps TRBD1 (6 bases). From germline, CDR1 is SGHTA and CDR2 FQGTGA. There are 15 residues in the CDR3. V was trimmed by 5 bases and J by 2 bases, leaving 16 bases between them. Here the CDR3 DNA reads TGTGCCAGCAGCATTGCTGGGGGCACGACCTACGAGCAGTACTTC. This sequence encodes CASSIAGGTTYEQYF. The full variable domain, in which reference TRBV7-3 and TRBJ2-7 provide the parts outside the CDR3, is GAGVSQTPSNKVTEKGKYVELRCDPISGHTALYWYRQSLGQGPEFLIYFQGTGAADDSGLPNDRFFAVRPEGSVSTLKIQRTERGDSAVYLCASSIAGGTTYEQYFGPGTRLTVT.

The chain carries TRBV6-5 and TRBJ1-1, with a possible D match to TRBD1 (6 bases). Per the germline V gene, CDR1 is MNHEY and CDR2 is SVGAGI. This CDR3 has 15 residues. Trimming left V 5 bases short and J 1 base short, with 14 bases between. This chain's CDR3 is CASSLRTAANTEAFF. In DNA form, the CDR3 reads TGTGCCAGCAGTCTGAGGACAGCTGCGAACACTGAAGCTTTCTTT.

The V gene is TRBV2, the J gene TRBJ2-2, with a possible D match to TRBD1 (5 bases). Trimming left V 4 bases short and J 6 bases short, with 12 bases between. CDR3 length equals 14 residues. The germline V gene encodes CDR1 SNHLY and CDR2 FYNNEI. The CDR3 is CASSVAGYAGELFF. The DNA of the CDR3 is TGTGCCAGCAGTGTGGCAGGGTATGCCGGGGAGCTGTTTTTT.

The chain uses TRBV7-9 and TRBJ2-1; TRBD2 aligns across 9 bases. Germline CDR1 SEHNR, CDR2 FQNEAQ (reference sequence). This CDR3 has 15 residues. Trimming cost V 6 bases and J 6 bases; bases outside gene matches: 9. The CDR3 region has the DNA TGTGCCAGCAGTTTCAGACTAGCGGATGCCAATGAGCAGTTCTTC. Encoded protein: CASSFRLADANEQFF.

V usage is TRBV18 and J usage is TRBJ1-5; 8 nucleotides agree with TRBD1. This CDR3 is built from 15 residues. The germline CDR1 and CDR2 sequences are KGHSH and LQKENI. V shed 4 bases and J 3 bases; nucleotides not matched to a gene: 5. The CDR3 DNA sequence: TGTGCCAGCTCACAACAACAGGGGGACAATCAGCCCCAGCATTTT. It codes for CASSQQQGDNQPQHF. The full variable domain, completed using reference TRBV18 and TRBJ1-5, is NAGVMQNPRHLVRRRGQEARLRCSPMKGHSHVYWYRQLPEEGLKFMVYLQKENIIDESGMPKERFSAEFPKEGPSILRIQQVVRGDSAAYFCASSQQQGDNQPQHFGDGTRLSIL.

The chain uses TRBV15 and TRBJ2-1; D unclear. V lost 0 bases, J lost 5 bases, and 8 bases lay in between. Germline V CDR1 and CDR2: LNHNV, YYDKDF (reference sequence). The CDR3 loop spans 14 amino acids. CDR3 sequence (DNA): TGTGCCACCAGCAGAGATAATGGCCACAATGAGCAGTTCTTC. It yields the protein CATSRDNGHNEQFF.

This chain links TRBV18 with TRBJ2-1; tentatively, D is TRBD1 (5 bases). The CDR3 loop spans 14 amino acids. CDR1 and CDR2 from the germline V gene are KGHSH and LQKENI. V was clipped by 5 bases and J by 0 bases, with 8 bases between them. CDR3: CASSWGGSYNEQFF. The CDR3 bases are TGTGCCAGCTCATGGGGCGGCTCCTACAATGAGCAGTTCTTC.

V is TRBV5-1 and J is TRBJ2-5; D remains ambiguous. The CDR3 has 14 amino acids. Trimming took 4 bases from V and 5 from J, leaving 15 bases between them. Per the germline V gene, CDR1 is SGHRS and CDR2 is YFSETQ. This chain's CDR3 is CASSIDSATETQYF. CDR3 nucleotides: TGCGCCAGCAGCATCGACTCGGCCACCGAGACCCAGTACTTC.

The V call is TRBV25-1, the J call TRBJ1-3; TRBD1 might be the D (5 bases). Germline CDR1 is MGHDK and CDR2 is SYGVNS. The ends were cut back, 7 bases at V and 2 bases at J, with 15 bases in the middle. The CDR3 covers 15 residues. The CDR3 region is CASKRRGRAGNTIYF. CDR3 DNA sequence: TGTGCCAGCAAAAGGAGGGGCCGGGCTGGAAACACCATATATTTT.

The chain joins TRBV6-5 to TRBJ1-5; 9 bases map to TRBD1. This CDR3 region has 15 residues. Germline V gene data show CDR1 as MNHEY and CDR2 as SVGAGI. V shed 5 bases, J shed 3 bases, and the junction held 5 bases outside the gene matches. Here the CDR3 reads CASSRTGENNQPQHF. The CDR3 DNA follows: TGTGCCAGCAGTAGGACAGGGGAAAACAATCAGCCCCAGCATTTT.

The chain couples TRBV24-1 to TRBJ2-3, with D unclear. Germline CDR1 is KGHDR and CDR2 is SFDVKD. The germline V and J ends were trimmed by 7 bases and 4 bases, with 11 bases remaining between them. CDR3 length equals 13 residues. The CDR3 spells CATSSTEADTQYF. Written as DNA, the CDR3 is TGTGCCACCAGCAGTACCGAGGCAGATACGCAGTATTTT.

V and J are TRBV6-5 and TRBJ2-1, with D perhaps TRBD2 (7 bases). Trimming took off 7 bases at V and 8 bases at J, with 18 bases between the two ends. The CDR3 covers 14 residues. CDR1 and CDR2 (germline): MNHEY, SVGAGI. The CDR3 is CASNRGANLYEQFF. The CDR3 DNA reads as TGTGCCAGCAACCGGGGGGCCAACCTATATGAGCAGTTCTTC.

The sample holds one count of this clone. The chain carries TRBV4-2 and TRBJ2-1; TRBD2 matches at 10 bases. The CDR3 runs 13 residues. With V trimmed by 10 bases and J by 6 bases, 6 bases remained unmatched. Germline CDR1 is LGHNA and CDR2 is YNFKEQ. This chain's CDR3 is CATASGGVNEQFF. The CDR3 nucleotides are TGTGCCACAGCCAGCGGGGGGGTCAATGAGCAGTTCTTC.

This chain joins TRBV4-1 and TRBJ1-5, with unresolved D. V was pared by 6 bases and J by 4 bases, with 16 bases between. The length of the CDR3 is 15 residues. The germline CDR1 and CDR2 sequences are MGHRA and YSYEKL. CDR3 DNA: TGCGCCAGCAGTTTCCGACTCTACCCAAATCAGCCCCAGCATTTT. Translation gives CASSFRLYPNQPQHF.

V usage is TRBV6-1 and J usage is TRBJ2-7; TRBD1 is a possible D gene (7 bases). V gave up 3 bases and J gave up 5 bases, with 17 bases separating them. Per the germline V gene, CDR1 is MNHNS and CDR2 is SASEGT. The CDR3 extends over 15 amino acids. The CDR3 region has the DNA TGTGCCAGCAGTGATTTGGAGGGGGCGGTCGACGAGCAGTACTTC. Translation gives CASSDLEGAVDEQYF.

This clone was counted once. This chain joins TRBV5-1 and TRBJ1-1; possibly TRBD1 for D (5 bases). V gave up 0 bases and J gave up 1 base, with 7 bases separating them. The germline gives CDR1 SGHRS, CDR2 YFSETQ. This CDR3 has 14 residues. CDR3 protein: CASSLGRGNTEAFF. CDR3 nucleotides: TGCGCCAGCAGCTTGGGGAGGGGGAACACTGAAGCTTTCTTT.

This clone was recorded once. The chain uses TRBV2 and TRBJ2-7; 11 nucleotides match TRBD1. Germline-derived CDR1 and CDR2 are SNHLY and FYNNEI. This CDR3 contains 12 residues. V gave up 11 bases and J gave up 3 bases; unmatched junction bases: 3. The CDR3 protein is CAAGTGGYEQYF. The CDR3 DNA sequence: TGTGCCGCAGGGACAGGGGGCTACGAGCAGTACTTC.

The rearrangement links TRBV9 to TRBJ2-7; the match to TRBD1 covers 10 bases. Unmatched junction bases numbered 4, after V lost 3 bases and J lost 4 bases. The CDR3 contains 14 residues. In germline, CDR1 is SGDLS, CDR2 YYNGEE. The CDR3 sequence is CASSAGQGRYEQYF. DNA for the CDR3: TGTGCCAGCAGCGCGGGACAGGGGAGGTACGAGCAGTACTTC.

The rearrangement links TRBV19 to TRBJ1-4, with D tentatively TRBD1 (6 bases). Germline loops: CDR1 LNHDA, CDR2 SQIVND (reference sequence). CDR3 length equals 12 residues. The V gene lost 3 bases and the J gene lost 8 bases, with 7 bases spanning the gap. The DNA of the CDR3 is TGTGCCAGTAGTATCCAGGGGGAAAAACTGTTTTTT. It is translated as CASSIQGEKLFF.

The chain uses TRBV6-2 or TRBV6-3 and TRBJ2-5, with a weak D call TRBD1 (8 bases). The germline gives CDR1 MNHEY, CDR2 SVGEGT. There are 17 residues in the CDR3. Trimming shortened V by 6 bases and J by 7 bases, and 27 bases separated the two germline ends. CDR3 coding DNA: TGTGCCAGCAGCCCACAGGGGGGGAGTGACGCCTGGGGGACCCAGTACTTC. The encoded protein is CASSPQGGSDAWGTQYF.

The V and J genes are TRBV2 and TRBJ2-2; 8 bases agree with TRBD1. The ends lost 8 bases at V and 6 bases at J; junction bases unmatched: 8. Germline CDR1 is SNHLY and CDR2 is FYNNEI. The CDR3 runs 14 residues. CDR3 loop: CASVGTGLPGELFF. In DNA, the CDR3 is TGTGCCAGCGTCGGGACAGGCTTACCCGGGGAGCTGTTTTTT.

The DNA for the CDR3 is TGCGCCAGCAGCTTGGGGCCTAACACTGAAGCTTTCTTT. This gives the protein CASSLGPNTEAFF. The chain has TRBV5-1 and TRBJ1-1; D uncertain. V lost 0 bases to trimming and J lost 2 bases, with 5 bases between them. CDR1 SGHRS and CDR2 YFSETQ come from the germline V gene. This CDR3 is 13 amino acids long.

This clone was detected only a few times. In DNA form, the CDR3 reads TGTGCCAGCAGTTTCTTGAGGGATTATAGCAATCAGCCCCAGCATTTT. The encoded protein is CASSFLRDYSNQPQHF. V usage is TRBV6-2 or TRBV6-3 and J usage is TRBJ1-5, with D uncertain. CDR1 is MNHEY, CDR2 SVGEGT, per germline. V lost 4 bases and J 0 bases, leaving 13 bases between the germline ends. The CDR3 loop spans 16 amino acids.

The DNA for the CDR3 is TGTGCCAGCAGCTTAGGAGCGGGAGTCGCTAGGAATGAGCAGTTCTTC. Amino acid sequence: CASSLGAGVARNEQFF. This chain connects TRBV11-3 to TRBJ2-1, with 8 bases that match TRBD2. The ends lost 1 base at V and 7 bases at J; junction bases unmatched: 9. Per the germline V gene, CDR1 is SGHNT and CDR2 is YENEEA. The CDR3 runs to 16 residues.

This sequence joins TRBV20-1 and TRBJ2-7; D uncertain. With 3 bases removed from V and 1 base from J, the gap between germline ends came to 16 bases. Germline V gene lookup returns CDR1 DFQATT and CDR2 SNEGSKA (reference sequence). The CDR3 sequence is 15 residues long. The CDR3 is CSASSVQVTSYEQYF. The CDR3 nucleotides read TGCAGTGCTAGTTCGGTCCAGGTGACGTCCTACGAGCAGTACTTC.

V is TRBV4-1 and J is TRBJ2-4; D is perhaps TRBD1 (6 bases). The CDR3 sequence is 16 residues long. Germline CDR1 is MGHRA and CDR2 is YSYEKL. Trimming removed 1 base at V and 0 bases at J, with 10 bases between. CDR3 sequence (DNA): TGCGCCAGCAGCCAAGGGGACAAGTTAGCCAAAAACATTCAGTACTTC. It translates to CASSQGDKLAKNIQYF.